One sample yielded the 24 T cell receptor beta chains listed below, sequenced in a study of T cell responses to AZD1222 COVID-19 vaccine. Repertoires were generated with immunoSEQ multiplex PCR, while TCRdb's copy carries only in-frame clones and drops some. The profile shows over 110,000 clones, around 93% of them singletons. The sample consisted of peripheral blood, taken on day 0 of AZD1222 vaccination. The receptors shown here come from an adult in good health.

The genes are TRBV11-2 and TRBJ2-3; the D gene is possibly TRBD1 (5 bases). Germline-derived CDR1 and CDR2 are SGHAT and FQNNGV. Trimming shortened V by 1 base and J by 0 bases, and 8 bases separated the two germline ends. The CDR3 runs to 15 residues. CDR3 DNA sequence: TGTGCCAGCAGCTTAGTAGGGGATAGCACAGATACGCAGTATTTT. Translation gives CASSLVGDSTDTQYF. Filled out from reference TRBV11-2 and TRBJ2-3, the complete variable domain reads EAGVAQSPRYKIIEKRQSVAFWCNPISGHATLYWYQQILGQGPKLLIQFQNNGVVDDSQLPKDRFSAERLKGVDSTLKIQPAKLEDSAVYLCASSLVGDSTDTQYFGPGTRLTVL.

The gene calls are TRBV6-5 and TRBJ2-7; TRBD1 agrees at 7 bases. Trimming at V came to 0 bases and at J to 4 bases, leaving 9 bases not matched to a gene. The CDR3 runs 16 residues. Germline loops: CDR1 MNHEY, CDR2 SVGAGI. The CDR3 DNA is TGTGCCAGCAGTTACTCGGGCAGGGGGATACCTTACGAGCAGTACTTC. It yields the protein CASSYSGRGIPYEQYF.

J is TRBJ1-2 and V is TRBV11-2; no clear D gene. The CDR3 has 15 residues. Per germline, CDR1 SGHAT and CDR2 FQNNGV. Trimming stripped 1 base from V and 7 bases from J, with 16 bases between. As DNA, the CDR3 is TGTGCCAGCAGCTTAGCCCCCGGCGGTTCTGCTGGCTACACCTTC. Protein sequence: CASSLAPGGSAGYTF.

The chain recombines TRBV21-1 with TRBJ2-2; the table gives TRBD1 as D, unverified against the DNA. TRBV21-1 is recorded as a pseudogene. CDR3 size: 15 residues. The CDR3 protein is CASSTTGGSTGELFF. CDR3 bases: TGTGCCAGCAGTACGACAGGGGGATCCACCGGGGAGCTGTTTTTT.

The chain carries TRBV4-1 and TRBJ1-2; 7 bases are a match to TRBD1. Germline-derived CDR1 and CDR2 are MGHRA and YSYEKL. The V gene end was trimmed by 2 bases and the J gene end by 8 bases; junction bases not matched to a gene: 17. CDR3 length: 17 amino acids. The CDR3 DNA sequence: TGCGCCAGCAGCCAATGGGGGACTTCGGGACAGTTAAAGGGCTACACCTTC. As protein: CASSQWGTSGQLKGYTF.

The chain carries TRBV29-1 and TRBJ2-3, with 7 positions matching TRBD2. V gave up 3 bases and J gave up 1 base; unmatched junction bases: 4. The CDR3 has 14 amino acids. Germline V gene data show CDR1 as SQVTM and CDR2 as ANQGSEA. The CDR3 bases are TGCAGCGTTGAGGGCGGGGGTGGCACAGATACGCAGTATTTT. Its translation is CSVEGGGGTDTQYF.

V is TRBV6-2 or TRBV6-3 and J is TRBJ2-2; a weak D match, TRBD2 (6 bases). This CDR3 has 19 residues. Trimming shortened V by 2 bases and J by 6 bases, and 25 bases separated the two germline ends. Germline-derived CDR1 and CDR2 are MNHEY and SVGEGT. CDR3: CASSYVRDSGSLGAGELFF. The CDR3 DNA follows: TGTGCCAGCAGTTACGTTCGGGATAGCGGCTCGTTGGGGGCCGGGGAGCTGTTTTTT.

This rearrangement joins TRBV19 to TRBJ1-5, with a possible D match to TRBD1 (6 bases). CDR3 size: 14 residues. The V end lost 3 bases, the J end lost 7 bases, and 13 bases lay between the germline ends. Germline V gene lookup returns CDR1 LNHDA and CDR2 SQIVND (reference sequence). In nucleotides, the CDR3 is TGTGCCAGTAGTATTACGGGGGCGCGACAGCCCCAGCATTTT. Protein sequence: CASSITGARQPQHF.

The chain links TRBV18 to TRBJ1-2; D not resolved. This CDR3 has 14 amino acids. Germline CDR1 and CDR2: KGHSH and LQKENI. V lost 3 bases, J lost 0 bases, and 8 bases lay in between. The CDR3 reads CASSPQATNYGYTF. CDR3 bases: TGTGCCAGCTCACCTCAGGCCACTAACTATGGCTACACCTTC.

CDR3 DNA: TGTGCCAGCAGCGTGAAACTAGCGGGAGGCGGGCAGCAGTACTTC. Protein: CASSVKLAGGGQQYF. The chain links TRBV2 to TRBJ2-7; 12 bases agree with TRBD2. The CDR3 runs to 15 residues. Germline-derived CDR1 and CDR2 are SNHLY and FYNNEI. J lost 8 bases, V lost 6 bases, and 11 bases had no gene match.

As DNA, the CDR3 is TGTGCCAGCAGTTCGGGTCTGGGGTCCTACGAGCAGTACTTC. This translates into CASSSGLGSYEQYF. This chain connects TRBV5-6 to TRBJ2-7, with D unclear. There are 14 residues in the CDR3. The germline V gene encodes CDR1 SGHDT and CDR2 YYEEEE. V lost 5 bases, J lost 1 base, and 13 bases lay in between. The full variable domain, with the rest looked up from reference TRBV5-6 and TRBJ2-7, is DAGVTQSPTHLIKTRGQQVTLRCSPKSGHDTVSWYQQALGQGPQFIFQYYEEEERQRGNFPDRFSGHQFPNYSSELNVNALLLGDSALYLCASSSGLGSYEQYFGPGTRLTVT.

The chain links TRBV12-2 to TRBJ2-2; the table calls TRBD2, which could not be checked here. TRBV12-2 is flagged as a pseudogene. This CDR3 is built from 15 residues. The CDR3 sequence: CARHHSRGVTGELFF. The CDR3 nucleotides read TGTGCACGCCACCACTCGCGGGGGGTCACCGGGGAGCTGTTTTTT.

The V gene is TRBV30, the J gene TRBJ1-6; 11 bases map to TRBD1. V gave up 4 bases and J gave up 7 bases; unmatched junction bases: 6. The CDR3 is made up of 15 amino acids. In germline, CDR1 is GTSNPN, CDR2 SVGIG (reference sequence). In DNA, the CDR3 is TGTGCCTGGAACGGACAGGGGGCGCGGAATTCACCCCTCCACTTT. This translates into CAWNGQGARNSPLHF.

A few counts support this clone. The CDR3 here is CASSDTSAGYNSPLHF. The CDR3 DNA follows: TGTGCCAGCAGCGACACGAGCGCAGGCTATAATTCACCCCTCCACTTT. The genes are TRBV6-2 or TRBV6-3 and TRBJ1-6; D unresolved. CDR1 is MNHEY, CDR2 SVGEGT, per germline. Deletions cut 6 bases from V and 3 bases from J, with 15 bases between. The CDR3 sequence is 16 residues long.

The sample holds one count of this clone. V is TRBV24-1 and J is TRBJ2-1; 10 bases map to TRBD2. Trimming cost V 9 bases and J 6 bases; bases outside gene matches: 7. CDR1 and CDR2 from the germline V gene are KGHDR and SFDVKD. CDR3 length equals 14 residues. CDR3 nucleotide sequence: TGTGCCACCCACTCGGGACTAGCGATCAATGAGCAGTTCTTC. Translating it yields CATHSGLAINEQFF.

This clone was seen only a few times. The gene calls are TRBV7-9 and TRBJ2-2; 14 nucleotides line up with TRBD2. Trimming at V came to 4 bases and at J to 6 bases, leaving 4 bases not matched to a gene. Germline CDR1 and CDR2: SEHNR and FQNEAQ (reference sequence). There are 16 residues in the CDR3. The CDR3 protein is CASSSGTSGSAGELFF. The CDR3 DNA follows: TGTGCCAGCAGCTCAGGGACTAGCGGGAGCGCCGGGGAGCTGTTTTTT.

The J gene is TRBJ1-1, the V gene TRBV9; D is unresolved. There are 13 residues in the CDR3. The V end was cut by 0 bases, the J end by 2 bases, with 5 bases between. Germline V gene sequence: CDR1 SGDLS, CDR2 YYNGEE. The DNA of the CDR3 is TGTGCCAGCAGCGTAGGTCCAAACACTGAAGCTTTCTTT. Translated, it gives CASSVGPNTEAFF.

V and J are TRBV6-5 and TRBJ1-4; D unresolved. Germline CDR1 and CDR2: MNHEY and SVGAGI. The germline V and J ends were trimmed by 6 bases and 8 bases, with 10 bases remaining between them. The CDR3 covers 12 residues. The CDR3 loop is CASRGRGEKLFF. The CDR3 DNA sequence: TGTGCCAGCAGGGGTCGGGGAGAAAAACTGTTTTTT.

The rearrangement uses TRBV19 and TRBJ2-7, with D perhaps given as TRBD1 or TRBD2 (6 bases each). CDR3 length: 14 residues. V lost 5 bases and J 4 bases, leaving 15 bases between the germline ends. Germline CDR1 reads LNHDA; CDR2 reads SQIVND (reference sequence). The CDR3, as DNA: TGTGCCAGTAGTGCGCTACAGGGAGGATACGAGCAGTACTTC. Residues: CASSALQGGYEQYF.

This clone was recorded once. The chain links TRBV2 to TRBJ2-3, with a tentative D call TRBD2 (5 bases). The CDR3 length is 12 residues. The germline gives CDR1 SNHLY, CDR2 FYNNEI. The V end lost 0 bases, the J end lost 11 bases, and 9 bases lay between the germline ends. CDR3 sequence: CASSEARGWQYF. The CDR3 DNA is TGTGCCAGCAGTGAAGCGCGAGGGTGGCAGTATTTT.

The rearrangement joins TRBV19 to TRBJ1-6; 9 bases match TRBD1. Germline assignment: CDR1 LNHDA and CDR2 SQIVND (reference sequence). There are 15 residues in the CDR3. J lost 7 bases, V lost 5 bases, and 6 bases had no gene match. The CDR3 spells CASSFLDRGNSPLHF. In DNA form, the CDR3 reads TGTGCCAGTAGTTTTTTGGACAGGGGAAATTCACCCCTCCACTTT.

The chain links TRBV2 to TRBJ2-4; D gene unclear. Germline V gene sequence: CDR1 SNHLY, CDR2 FYNNEI. The CDR3 extends over 15 amino acids. V was shortened by 3 bases and J by 0 bases, with 9 bases between the two germline ends. CDR3 nucleotide sequence: TGTGCCAGCAGTGACCCCGTGCTAGCCAAAAACATTCAGTACTTC. Translation gives CASSDPVLAKNIQYF.

For this clone: An end of the junction differs from the germline gene, which may be a read error. The rearrangement joins TRBV12-5 to TRBJ2-7, with D tentatively TRBD1 (6 bases). This CDR3 is 14 amino acids long. The germline V gene encodes CDR1 LGHNT and CDR2 FRNRAP. The CDR3 region is CASGLDLHQGLWRF. CDR3 bases: TGTGCTAGTGGTTTGGATCTCCACCAGGGGCTTTGGCGGTTC.

CDR3 sequence (DNA): TGTGCCAGCAGCTACCGTGGACAGGGGGCATATGGCTACACCTTC. Protein sequence: CASSYRGQGAYGYTF. The rearrangement links TRBV7-9 to TRBJ1-2; 11 nucleotides agree with TRBD1. This CDR3 has 15 residues. CDR1 SEHNR and CDR2 FQNEAQ come from the germline V gene (reference sequence). V was clipped by 4 bases and J by 5 bases; unmatched bases: 6.